Included here is one TCR beta chain sequence, with context. This record belongs to a study of T cell changes during pregnancy in multiple sclerosis. Only in-frame clones appear in the TCRdb table, and some are missing; sequencing was by immunoSEQ multiplex PCR. The table lists about 85,000 clones, more than 85% of them singletons. Germline CDR1 and CDR2: GTSNPN and SVGIG (reference sequence). V lost 0 bases to trimming and J lost 8 bases, with 13 bases between them. The CDR3 sequence is 13 residues long. The sequences come from peripheral blood, collected in the first trimester of pregnancy. The genes are TRBV30 and TRBJ1-2; weak D call: TRBD1 (6 bases). The receptor comes from a female donor with multiple sclerosis, enrolled in a pregnancy study. The CDR3 DNA sequence: TGTGCCTGGAGTGTACAGGGCAGTCCCGGCTACACCTTC. Translation: CAWSVQGSPGYTF.